These 13 T cell receptor beta chains share one sample of origin, sequenced in a study of cytomegalovirus exposure and HLA in healthy donors. It was with 60 Vbeta and 13 Jbeta primers that the PCR ran. The data were produced by immunoSEQ multiplex PCR, yet TCRdb's version contains in-frame clones alone and is incomplete. The clone table shows about 160,000 clones, with the ten largest holding around 1.5%. Sequencing was carried out using PBMCs. These receptor sequences come from a woman in her 50s in good health and CMV-seronegative.

V gene TRBV5-1 combines with J gene TRBJ2-3; TRBD1 matches at 9 bases. Trimming cost V 4 bases and J 3 bases; bases outside gene matches: 3. The length of the CDR3 is 14 residues. Looked up from germline, CDR1 is SGHRS and CDR2 is YFSETQ. CDR3 protein: CASSGTGRTDTQYF. The CDR3 nucleotides read TGCGCCAGCAGCGGGACAGGGAGGACAGATACGCAGTATTTT.

The chain uses TRBV9 and TRBJ2-2; 14 bases line up with TRBD2. The ends lost 7 bases at V and 3 bases at J; junction bases unmatched: 8. Per the germline V gene, CDR1 is SGDLS and CDR2 is YYNGEE. The CDR3 is made up of 17 amino acids. CDR3 sequence: CASQGLAGARDTGELFF. The CDR3 coding sequence is TGTGCCAGCCAGGGACTAGCGGGAGCTCGTGACACCGGGGAGCTGTTTTTT.

V is TRBV5-6 and J is TRBJ2-7, with TRBD1 matching 11 bases. Germline V gene data show CDR1 as SGHDT and CDR2 as YYEEEE. V was pared by 3 bases and J by 7 bases, with 6 bases of the junction left unmatched. The CDR3 loop spans 14 amino acids. The CDR3 nucleotides read TGTGCCAGCAGCTGGGGACAGGGGGTGCAGGAGCAGTACTTC. It specifies CASSWGQGVQEQYF.

DNA of the CDR3: TGTGCCAGCAGTTGGACTAGCGGGAGCTATGAGCAGTTCTTC. As protein: CASSWTSGSYEQFF. The gene calls are TRBV6-5 and TRBJ2-1, with 13 bases lining up with TRBD2. V shed 4 bases and J 8 bases; nucleotides not matched to a gene: 2. The germline gives CDR1 MNHEY, CDR2 SVGAGI. The CDR3 covers 14 residues.

V usage is TRBV5-3 and J usage is TRBJ1-1, with 11 nucleotides matching TRBD1. TRBV5-3 is known as an ORF, though its function is uncertain. CDR3 length: 17 amino acids. With 4 bases clipped from V and 3 bases from J, the junction kept 11 bases outside the gene matches. The CDR3 region is CARSKRDRGRVDTEAFF. The DNA for the CDR3 is TGTGCCAGAAGCAAAAGGGACAGGGGGAGAGTGGACACTGAAGCTTTCTTT.

About this clone itself: One end of the junction does not line up with germline, which may come from a read error. The chain carries TRBV4-2 and TRBJ2-6; D might be TRBD2 (7 bases). This CDR3 comprises 18 residues. Germline lookup yields CDR1 LGHNA and CDR2 YNFKEQ. CDR3 DNA sequence: TGTGCCAGCAGCAGACATGGGGGCGGGAGCTCTGGGGCCAACGTCCTGGCTTTC. It is translated as CASSRHGGGSSGANVLAF.

The chain's CDR3 is CASSTGLSYEQYF. CDR3 nucleotides: TGTGCCAGCAGTACGGGACTATCCTACGAGCAGTACTTC. The chain has TRBV6-1 and TRBJ2-7, with TRBD2 identical over 7 bases. This CDR3 has 13 residues. CDR1 is MNHNS, CDR2 SASEGT, per germline. After removal of 5 bases from V and 1 base from J, the junction contained 2 bases not matched to a gene.

This sequence joins TRBV6-5 and TRBJ1-1; D is unresolved. Germline-derived CDR1 and CDR2 are MNHEY and SVGAGI. There are 16 residues in the CDR3. V was pared by 4 bases and J by 0 bases, with 15 bases between. Here the CDR3 DNA reads TGTGCCAGCAGTTTCGGAGGAGGAGGCATGAACACTGAAGCTTTCTTT. This encodes CASSFGGGGMNTEAFF.

The chain joins TRBV6-6 to TRBJ2-7; no clear D. The germline gives CDR1 MNHNY, CDR2 SVGAGI (reference sequence). Trimming took off 8 bases at V and 3 bases at J, with 11 bases between the two ends. The CDR3 sequence is 12 residues long. The CDR3 here is CASCRPGYEQYF. The CDR3 bases are TGTGCCAGCTGTAGGCCGGGCTACGAGCAGTACTTC.

This rearrangement joins TRBV5-1 to TRBJ1-4, with a possible D match to TRBD1 (5 bases). In germline, CDR1 is SGHRS, CDR2 YFSETQ. V was clipped by 4 bases and J by 7 bases, with 14 bases between them. The CDR3 is 14 amino acids. The CDR3 DNA reads TGCGCCAGCAGCCCGGTGGAGGGGAGTGAAAAACTGTTTTTT. Translation: CASSPVEGSEKLFF.

The genes are TRBV15 and TRBJ2-5, with 9 bases identical to TRBD1. CDR3 length: 14 amino acids. The germline V gene encodes CDR1 LNHNV and CDR2 YYDKDF (reference sequence). Trimming took 5 bases from V and 5 from J; bases not matched to a gene: 6. This CDR3 is CATSGSQGAETQYF. CDR3 DNA sequence: TGTGCCACCAGCGGATCACAGGGGGCTGAGACCCAGTACTTC. Based on the CDR3 plus reference TRBV15 and TRBJ2-5, the full variable domain is DAMVIQNPRYQVTQFGKPVTLSCSQTLNHNVMYWYQQKSSQAPKLLFHYYDKDFNNEADTPDNFQSRRPNTSFCFLDIRSPGLGDTAMYLCATSGSQGAETQYFGPGTRLLVL.

The genes are TRBV2 and TRBJ1-5, with D maybe TRBD1 (6 bases). Per germline, CDR1 SNHLY and CDR2 FYNNEI. Between the trimmed V and J ends, which lost 5 bases and 6 bases, there was a span of 14 bases. This CDR3 has 14 residues. Here the CDR3 DNA reads TGTGCCAGCAGTACCGGTACAGGGTCTCAGCCCCAGCATTTT. Translating gives CASSTGTGSQPQHF. The full variable domain, in which reference TRBV2 and TRBJ1-5 provide the parts outside the CDR3, is EPEVTQTPSHQVTQMGQEVILRCVPISNHLYFYWYRQILGQKVEFLVSFYNNEISEKSEIFDDQFSVERPDGSNFTLKIRSTKLEDSAMYFCASSTGTGSQPQHFGDGTRLSIL.

This chain connects TRBV14 to TRBJ2-5; possible D gene TRBD2, 7 bases. Per the germline V gene, CDR1 is SGHDN and CDR2 is FVKESK. The CDR3 consists of 17 residues. Trimming removed 2 bases at V and 4 bases at J, with 20 bases between. This CDR3 is CASSQLAGGGRGETQYF. The CDR3, as DNA: TGTGCCAGCAGCCAATTGGCTGGCGGGGGCCGAGGAGAGACCCAGTACTTC.